A single sample is the source of the 22 T cell receptor beta chains below, sequenced in a study of CD8 T cells in Susac syndrome. An amount of RNA that ranged from roughly 0.5 to 1 ug was reverse transcribed with random hexamers. TCRdb reprocessed the immunoSEQ multiplex PCR reads via MiXCR and lists one record per CDR3 protein. The sample consists of 150,000 to 200,000 distinct CDR3 sequences, 90% to 95% of them appearing once. What was sequenced was CD4+ T cells from PBMCs. The receptors originated from a human donor in good health.

V and J are TRBV20-1 and TRBJ2-2; D ambiguous. Germline V gene lookup returns CDR1 DFQATT and CDR2 SNEGSKA (reference sequence). The CDR3 is 13 residues long. Trimming pared 0 bases from V and 7 bases from J, leaving 9 bases between. CDR3 residues: CSARDGGIGELFF. In DNA form, the CDR3 reads TGCAGTGCTAGAGATGGCGGTATCGGGGAGCTGTTTTTT.

This chain uses TRBV5-1 with TRBJ2-5; D is possibly TRBD2 (6 bases). Germline CDR1 is SGHRS and CDR2 is YFSETQ. This CDR3 region has 14 residues. The ends were cut back, 4 bases at V and 4 bases at J, with 14 bases in the middle. The CDR3 region is CASSEGGGAETQYF. The CDR3 DNA reads TGCGCCAGCAGCGAGGGCGGCGGGGCAGAGACCCAGTACTTC.

The rearrangement uses TRBV23-1 and TRBJ1-2; TRBD1 is a possible D gene (5 bases). TRBV23-1 is marked as an open reading frame, function uncertain. The CDR3 sequence is 12 residues long. Trimming removed 7 bases at V and 4 bases at J, with 10 bases between. DNA of the CDR3: TGCGCCAGCACCGGACAAAGCTATGGCTACACCTTC. Its translation: CASTGQSYGYTF.

The chain carries TRBV30 and TRBJ1-2; 7 nucleotides line up with TRBD1. V lost 3 bases and J lost 8; bases outside the gene matches: 9. The CDR3 loop spans 13 amino acids. Germline V gene lookup returns CDR1 GTSNPN and CDR2 SVGIG (reference sequence). The CDR3 spells CAWRFGQAPGYTF. In DNA, the CDR3 is TGTGCCTGGAGGTTTGGACAGGCGCCCGGCTACACCTTC.

The chain carries TRBV29-1 and TRBJ2-5; 7 positions agree with TRBD2. The CDR3 covers 14 residues. V gave up 6 bases and J gave up 2 bases; unmatched junction bases: 9. Germline loops: CDR1 SQVTM, CDR2 ANQGSEA. This chain's CDR3 is CSVATPSGQETQYF. In DNA, the CDR3 is TGCAGCGTCGCCACCCCTAGCGGACAAGAGACCCAGTACTTC.

This chain joins TRBV29-1 and TRBJ1-1; D is uncertain. V shed 6 bases and J shed 2 bases, with 10 bases lying between them. The CDR3 spans 12 residues. Per the germline V gene, CDR1 is SQVTM and CDR2 is ANQGSEA. Written as DNA, the CDR3 is TGCAGCGTCCAGGACGGTAACACTGAAGCTTTCTTT. It encodes CSVQDGNTEAFF.

V usage is TRBV3-1 and J usage is TRBJ2-1; D gene uncertain. The germline V gene has CDR1 LGHDT and CDR2 YNNKEL (reference sequence). V shed 1 base and J shed 8 bases, with 3 bases lying between them. This CDR3 region has 11 residues. CDR3 amino acids: CASSQADEQFF. The DNA of the CDR3 is TGTGCCAGCAGCCAAGCGGATGAGCAGTTCTTC.

The V and J genes are TRBV6-6 and TRBJ2-7, with TRBD2 identical over 7 bases. Germline CDR1 MNHNY, CDR2 SVGAGI (reference sequence). This CDR3 has 14 amino acids. V shed 2 bases and J 4 bases; nucleotides not matched to a gene: 5. CDR3 protein: CASSYGRGVYEQYF. The CDR3 DNA reads as TGTGCCAGCAGTTACGGTCGGGGGGTATACGAGCAGTACTTC.

V is TRBV29-1 and J is TRBJ2-1, with 9 nucleotides matching TRBD2. This CDR3 region has 16 residues. In germline, CDR1 is SQVTM, CDR2 ANQGSEA. V trimming: 0 bases; J trimming: 8 bases; junction bases outside the gene matches: 11. CDR3 coding DNA: TGCAGCGTTGAAGATTTGAAGGCGGGGGGGGACCATGAGCAGTTCTTC. Encoded protein: CSVEDLKAGGDHEQFF.

The rearrangement joins TRBV6-5 to TRBJ2-6; 7 bases match TRBD1. The CDR3 totals 15 residues. V was clipped by 5 bases and J by 2 bases; unmatched bases: 3. Germline loops: CDR1 MNHEY, CDR2 SVGAGI. CDR3 nucleotide sequence: TGTGCCAGCAGTAGAGACAGGGCTGGGGCCAACGTCCTGACTTTC. This translates into CASSRDRAGANVLTF.

The J gene is TRBJ2-3, the V gene TRBV3-1, with TRBD1 matching 9 bases. The CDR3 totals 15 residues. Losses at the gene ends were 4 bases for V and 4 bases for J; bases not matched to a gene: 6. Germline assignment: CDR1 LGHDT and CDR2 YNNKEL (reference sequence). CDR3 residues: CASSPRDRVADTQYF. CDR3 nucleotide sequence: TGTGCCAGCAGCCCCCGGGACAGGGTTGCAGATACGCAGTATTTT.

This clonotype came up a few times. The chain links TRBV15 to TRBJ2-7, with 9 bases matching TRBD1. Germline lookup yields CDR1 LNHNV and CDR2 YYDKDF (reference sequence). This CDR3 comprises 14 residues. Germline trimming cut 3 bases from V and 0 bases from J; bases unmatched to any gene: 0. As DNA, the CDR3 is TGTGCCACCAGCAGGGACAGGGGCTCCTACGAGCAGTACTTC. Translation gives CATSRDRGSYEQYF.

This clonotype has just one count. V gene TRBV6-5 combines with J gene TRBJ2-1, with TRBD2 identical over 10 bases. CDR3 size: 20 residues. The junction had 23 bases not matched to a gene; V was cut back by 2 bases and J by 10 bases. Germline V CDR1 and CDR2: MNHEY, SVGAGI. The CDR3 bases are TGTGCCAGCAGTTACGGCCGGGGACCATCTGGACTAGCGGTTAGAGGGGAGCAGTTCTTC. It yields the protein CASSYGRGPSGLAVRGEQFF.

This chain uses TRBV24-1 with TRBJ2-1, with a tentative D call TRBD2 (5 bases). V lost 4 bases and J lost 7, with 16 bases in between. Germline V lookup: CDR1 KGHDR, CDR2 SFDVKD. CDR3 length: 15 amino acids. For the CDR3, the DNA is TGTGCCACCAGTGAAGCATCGGGCGGGCGGAATGAGCAGTTCTTC. Protein: CATSEASGGRNEQFF.

The chain carries TRBV2 and TRBJ1-2; 7 nucleotides agree with TRBD1. This CDR3 is 14 amino acids long. V lost 8 bases, J lost 1 base, and 7 bases stayed unmatched. CDR1 SNHLY and CDR2 FYNNEI come from the germline V gene. The CDR3 DNA reads as TGTGCCAGCGAAGACAGGGCTTTTAACTATGGCTACACCTTC. Amino acid sequence: CASEDRAFNYGYTF. The full variable domain, with the rest looked up from reference TRBV2 and TRBJ1-2, is EPEVTQTPSHQVTQMGQEVILRCVPISNHLYFYWYRQILGQKVEFLVSFYNNEISEKSEIFDDQFSVERPDGSNFTLKIRSTKLEDSAMYFCASEDRAFNYGYTFGSGTRLTVV.

The CDR3, as DNA: TGTGCCAGCAGCCAAGCGGCAGGACCTTCCTACGAGCAGTACTTC. Translating it yields CASSQAAGPSYEQYF. V is TRBV3-1 and J is TRBJ2-7; no clear D gene. V was cut by 1 base and J by 1 base, with 11 bases left in between. CDR1 is LGHDT, CDR2 YNNKEL, per germline (reference sequence). This CDR3 has 15 amino acids.

The V call is TRBV12-3 or TRBV12-4, the J call TRBJ1-2, with a possible D match to TRBD1 (5 bases). Trimming removed 6 bases from V and 11 bases from J, with 13 bases in between. CDR3 size: 11 residues. CDR3 bases: TGTGCCAGCAGGGACTACAGGAAATACACCTTC. Amino acid sequence: CASRDYRKYTF.

The V and J genes are TRBV20-1 and TRBJ2-7; D could derive from TRBD1 or TRBD2 (5 bases each). This CDR3 contains 12 residues. CDR1 and CDR2 (germline): DFQATT, SNEGSKA (reference sequence). With 3 bases removed from V and 3 bases from J, the gap between germline ends came to 9 bases. CDR3 nucleotide sequence: TGCAGTGCTAGCCTGGGGGTCTACGAGCAGTACTTC. Protein product: CSASLGVYEQYF.

The rearrangement joins TRBV18 to TRBJ2-7; D possibly corresponds to TRBD1 (5 bases). The CDR3 covers 12 residues. From germline, CDR1 is KGHSH and CDR2 LQKENI. Trimming left V 4 bases short and J 4 bases short, with 8 bases between. CDR3 sequence reads: CASSRPGYEQYF. Written as DNA, the CDR3 is TGTGCCAGCTCACGACCAGGGTACGAGCAGTACTTC.

This chain connects TRBV30 to TRBJ1-2, with D possibly TRBD1 on 5 matching bases. Germline CDR1 and CDR2: GTSNPN and SVGIG (reference sequence). Trimming shortened V by 0 bases and J by 6 bases, and 14 bases separated the two germline ends. CDR3 size: 14 residues. The CDR3 DNA is TGTGCCTGGAGTGTGGCAGCCGGGACTAATGGCTACACCTTC. It specifies CAWSVAAGTNGYTF.

The chain joins TRBV20-1 to TRBJ1-2; D gene ambiguous. The V gene's germline CDR1 is DFQATT and CDR2 SNEGSKA (reference sequence). V dropped 0 bases and J dropped 4 bases, with 12 bases sitting between them. The CDR3 totals 14 residues. CDR3 nucleotides: TGCAGTGCTAGAGATCGAGTTGGTGGCTATGGCTACACCTTC. Amino acid sequence: CSARDRVGGYGYTF.

V is TRBV20-1 and J is TRBJ2-5; TRBD2 agrees at 7 bases. The germline V gene has CDR1 DFQATT and CDR2 SNEGSKA (reference sequence). CDR3 length: 13 residues. V gave up 6 bases and J gave up 5 bases; unmatched junction bases: 9. The CDR3 here is CSAAGVASETQYF. CDR3 nucleotides: TGCAGTGCGGCGGGGGTGGCGAGCGAGACCCAGTACTTC.